Below are 20 T cell receptor beta chains sequenced from a single sample in a study of T cell changes during pregnancy in multiple sclerosis. Here immunoSEQ multiplex PCR was the method, and the copy in TCRdb shows in-frame clones only, minus some. The table has tens of thousands of clones, approximately 90% seen once. The specimen was CD8+ T cells from peripheral blood mononuclear cells, collected before pregnancy. The receptor set was obtained from a female donor with multiple sclerosis, enrolled in a pregnancy study.

The rearrangement links TRBV13 to TRBJ2-6, with D maybe TRBD2 (5 bases). V gave up 2 bases and J gave up 0 bases, with 14 bases separating them. Per germline, CDR1 PRHDT and CDR2 FYEKMQ (reference sequence). The CDR3 is made up of 18 amino acids. The DNA for the CDR3 is TGTGCCAGCAGCTTAAGTTACGGGGATATCTCTGGGGCCAACGTCCTGACTTTC. Translation gives CASSLSYGDISGANVLTF.

This clone was detected only a few times. V gene TRBV2 combines with J gene TRBJ1-2; a possible D gene is TRBD1 (6 bases). Germline-derived CDR1 and CDR2 are SNHLY and FYNNEI. The V gene lost 8 bases and the J gene lost 0 bases, with 19 bases spanning the gap. There are 16 residues in the CDR3. Here the CDR3 DNA reads TGTGCCAGCGAAGCCTGGGACGACAGGACTAACTATGGCTACACCTTC. Its translation is CASEAWDDRTNYGYTF.

The chain carries TRBV28 and TRBJ1-2, with D uncertain. Germline lookup yields CDR1 MDHEN and CDR2 SYDVKM. V was shortened by 6 bases and J by 0 bases, with 14 bases between the two germline ends. This CDR3 comprises 15 residues. DNA for the CDR3: TGTGCCAGCAGCCCTGCTCCTCAGGCTAACTATGGCTACACCTTC. Translated: CASSPAPQANYGYTF.

J is TRBJ1-1 and V is TRBV13, with D perhaps matching TRBD1 (6 bases). The CDR3 sequence is 16 residues long. V dropped 1 base and J dropped 5 bases, with 17 bases sitting between them. Germline CDR1 and CDR2: PRHDT and FYEKMQ (reference sequence). The CDR3 nucleotides are TGTGCCAGCAGCTTAGTCGGGGGGCGGAGGTCTACTGAAGCTTTCTTT. Translated: CASSLVGGRRSTEAFF. Combining the CDR3 with reference TRBV13 and TRBJ1-1 gives the whole variable domain AAGVIQSPRHLIKEKRETATLKCYPIPRHDTVYWYQQGPGQDPQFLISFYEKMQSDKGSIPDRFSAQQFSDYHSELNMSSLELGDSALYFCASSLVGGRRSTEAFFGQGTRLTVV.

The chain uses TRBV7-9 and TRBJ2-7; TRBD1 is a possible D gene (6 bases). Germline CDR1 and CDR2: SEHNR and FQNEAQ (reference sequence). The CDR3 covers 14 residues. Trimming removed 3 bases at V and 0 bases at J, with 9 bases between. The CDR3 loop is CASSFQGLSYEQYF. CDR3 in DNA: TGTGCCAGCAGCTTTCAGGGGCTCTCCTACGAGCAGTACTTC.

The CDR3 loop is CASSVQGSYEQYF. The CDR3 bases are TGTGCCAGCAGCGTCCAGGGTTCCTACGAGCAGTACTTC. V usage is TRBV7-9 and J usage is TRBJ2-7; TRBD1 is a possible D gene (5 bases). The CDR3 covers 13 residues. The ends were cut back, 5 bases at V and 1 base at J, with 9 bases in the middle. Germline-derived CDR1 and CDR2 are SEHNR and FQNEAQ (reference sequence). Variable domain in full (rest from reference TRBV7-9 and TRBJ2-7): DTGVSQNPRHKITKRGQNVTFRCDPISEHNRLYWYRQTLGQGPEFLTYFQNEAQLEKSRLLSDRFSAERPKGSFSTLEIQRTEQGDSAMYLCASSVQGSYEQYFGPGTRLTVT.

As DNA, the CDR3 is TGTGCCAGCAGTTTTAGACAGGGGGGTGAAAAACTGTTTTTT. This sequence encodes CASSFRQGGEKLFF. The genes are TRBV27 and TRBJ1-4, with 9 bases matching TRBD1. Germline CDR1 reads MNHEY; CDR2 reads SMNVEV (reference sequence). CDR3 length: 14 residues. V trimming: 3 bases; J trimming: 7 bases; junction bases outside the gene matches: 3.

The CDR3 nucleotides read TGTGCCAGCAGCCAAGGTCTTAGCGGGAGGGTTGAGCAGTACTTC. It translates to CASSQGLSGRVEQYF. V is TRBV4-2 and J is TRBJ2-5; 11 bases are a match to TRBD2. The CDR3 runs to 15 residues. Germline CDR1 is LGHNA and CDR2 is YNFKEQ. The ends lost 1 base at V and 11 bases at J; junction bases unmatched: 9.

The V and J genes are TRBV6-5 and TRBJ2-7; possibly TRBD2 for D (7 bases). Germline lookup yields CDR1 MNHEY and CDR2 SVGAGI. There are 15 residues in the CDR3. V gave up 2 bases and J gave up 2 bases, with 13 bases separating them. Here the CDR3 DNA reads TGTGCCAGCAGTTACGGGGGGGCGGGAACCTACGAGCAGTACTTC. As protein: CASSYGGAGTYEQYF.

CDR3 loop: CSASGVLEYEQYF. Here the CDR3 DNA reads TGCAGCGCCTCAGGGGTTCTGGAGTACGAGCAGTACTTC. The genes are TRBV29-1 and TRBJ2-7, with a possible D match to TRBD1 (6 bases). The CDR3 spans 13 residues. V lost 7 bases and J lost 4, with 17 bases in between. Looked up from germline, CDR1 is SQVTM and CDR2 is ANQGSEA.

The CDR3 DNA is TGTGCCAGCAGTCTTGAGACAGGTTATCGCTACGAGCAGTACTTC. Its protein is CASSLETGYRYEQYF. The chain joins TRBV6-5 to TRBJ2-7; maybe TRBD1 (6 bases). Germline-derived CDR1 and CDR2 are MNHEY and SVGAGI. V lost 5 bases and J 3 bases, leaving 17 bases between the germline ends. The CDR3 length is 15 residues.

The chain has TRBV11-1 and TRBJ1-4; no clear D gene. V was pared by 5 bases and J by 5 bases, with 12 bases between. CDR3 length: 14 amino acids. Germline CDR1 is SGHAT and CDR2 is FQDESV (reference sequence). The CDR3 region is CASSDYTGNEKLFF. The CDR3 region has the DNA TGTGCCAGCAGCGACTACACGGGGAATGAAAAACTGTTTTTT.

This chain connects TRBV28 to TRBJ1-5; possibly TRBD1 for D (5 bases). V was shortened by 4 bases and J by 0 bases, with 13 bases between the two germline ends. The CDR3 loop spans 16 amino acids. The V gene's germline CDR1 is MDHEN and CDR2 SYDVKM. The CDR3 spells CASSWTGVYSNQPQHF. The CDR3 DNA reads as TGTGCCAGCAGTTGGACGGGGGTTTATAGCAATCAGCCCCAGCATTTT.

The rearrangement uses TRBV27 and TRBJ1-5; D is unclear. CDR1 and CDR2 (germline): MNHEY, SMNVEV (reference sequence). The CDR3 totals 15 residues. V dropped 3 bases and J dropped 0 bases, with 9 bases sitting between them. CDR3 bases: TGTGCCAGCAGTTTTACACCGTATAGCAATCAGCCCCAGCATTTT. The encoded protein is CASSFTPYSNQPQHF.

V is TRBV25-1 and J is TRBJ2-1; the match to TRBD1 covers 9 bases. J gave up 4 bases and V 5 bases, and 9 bases lay outside the gene matches. The CDR3 has 16 amino acids. The germline CDR1 and CDR2 sequences are MGHDK and SYGVNS. For the CDR3, the DNA is TGTGCCAGCAGTTTTACCGGGACAGGGAGGTACAATGAGCAGTTCTTC. It specifies CASSFTGTGRYNEQFF.

The rearrangement uses TRBV5-1 and TRBJ1-1, with TRBD1 matching 11 bases. V shed 5 bases, J shed 5 bases, and the junction held 8 bases outside the gene matches. The germline gives CDR1 SGHRS, CDR2 YFSETQ. CDR3 length: 15 residues. CDR3 nucleotides: TGCGCCAGCAGACCCGGACAGGGGGCGCGGACTGAAGCTTTCTTT. This translates into CASRPGQGARTEAFF.

This chain links TRBV29-1 with TRBJ2-1; possibly TRBD2 for D (5 bases). V lost 4 bases, J lost 3 bases, and 10 bases lay in between. Germline assignment: CDR1 SQVTM and CDR2 ANQGSEA. The CDR3 is made up of 13 amino acids. CDR3 in amino acids: CSVVSGDYNEQFF. CDR3 sequence (DNA): TGCAGCGTTGTAAGCGGAGACTACAATGAGCAGTTCTTC.

The chain carries TRBV4-3 and TRBJ1-2; D not resolved. Looked up from germline, CDR1 is LGHNA and CDR2 is YSLEER. CDR3 length: 12 residues. V dropped 2 bases and J dropped 8 bases, with 9 bases sitting between them. The CDR3 loop reads CASSQSTRGYTF. CDR3 bases: TGCGCCAGCAGCCAAAGCACGCGGGGCTACACCTTC.

V is TRBV4-2 and J is TRBJ2-1; TRBD2 matches at 12 bases. This CDR3 has 18 residues. In germline, CDR1 is LGHNA, CDR2 YNFKEQ. The V segment lost 2 bases and the J segment 10 bases; nucleotides outside the gene matches: 15. CDR3 loop: CASSQPLVTSGSLGEQFF. CDR3 DNA: TGTGCCAGCAGCCAACCACTGGTGACTAGCGGGAGTCTGGGGGAGCAGTTCTTC.

The chain uses TRBV7-9 and TRBJ2-7, with TRBD1 identical over 10 bases. This CDR3 contains 12 residues. The J segment lost 4 bases and the V segment lost 6 bases, leaving 0 bases of the junction unmatched. Germline V gene data show CDR1 as SEHNR and CDR2 as FQNEAQ (reference sequence). CDR3: CASRGQGYEQYF. CDR3 in DNA: TGTGCCAGCAGGGGACAGGGGTACGAGCAGTACTTC.